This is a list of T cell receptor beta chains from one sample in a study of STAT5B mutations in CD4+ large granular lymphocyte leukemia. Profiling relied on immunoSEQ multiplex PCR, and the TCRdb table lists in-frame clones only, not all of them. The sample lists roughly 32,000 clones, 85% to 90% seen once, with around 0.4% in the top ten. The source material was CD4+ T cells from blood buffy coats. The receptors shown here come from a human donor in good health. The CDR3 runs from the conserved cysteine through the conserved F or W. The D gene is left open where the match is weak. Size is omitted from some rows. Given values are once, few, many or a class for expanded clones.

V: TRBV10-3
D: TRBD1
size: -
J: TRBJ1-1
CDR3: CAISERRVGGSLKAFF
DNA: TGTGCCATCAGTGAGCGAAGGGTAGGGGGCTCTTTGAAAGCTTTCTTT

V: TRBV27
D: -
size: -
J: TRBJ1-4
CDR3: CASSPRGSSTNEKLFF
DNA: TGTGCCAGCAGTCCCCGCGGGTCGTCAACTAATGAAAAACTGTTTTTT

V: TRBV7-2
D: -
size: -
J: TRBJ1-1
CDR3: CASSLYGEATEAFF
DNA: TGTGCCAGCAGCTTATACGGGGAAGCCACTGAAGCTTTCTTT

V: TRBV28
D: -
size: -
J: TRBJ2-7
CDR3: CASSAGHRYEQYF
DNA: TGTGCCAGCAGTGCGGGACACCGCTACGAGCAGTACTTC

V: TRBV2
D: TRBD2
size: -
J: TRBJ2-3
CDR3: CASSVNSGRAGDTQYF
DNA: TGTGCCAGCAGTGTCAATAGCGGGAGGGCGGGAGATACGCAGTATTTT

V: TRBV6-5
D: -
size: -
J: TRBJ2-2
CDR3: CASSSAPATGELFF
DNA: TGTGCCAGCAGTTCCGCCCCTGCGACCGGGGAGCTGTTTTTT

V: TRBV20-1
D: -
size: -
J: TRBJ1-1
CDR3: CSARWEAEAFF
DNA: TGCAGTGCTAGGTGGGAAGCTGAAGCTTTCTTT

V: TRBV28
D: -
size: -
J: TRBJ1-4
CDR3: CASTTGTEKLFF
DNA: TGTGCCAGTACTACAGGGACTGAAAAACTGTTTTTT

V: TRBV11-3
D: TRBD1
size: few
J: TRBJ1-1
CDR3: CASSSGQGEVNTEAFF
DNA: TGTGCCAGCAGCTCAGGACAGGGAGAAGTGAACACTGAAGCTTTCTTT

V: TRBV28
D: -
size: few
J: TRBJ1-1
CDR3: CASSATVNTEAFF
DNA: TGTGCCAGCTCAGCGACAGTGAACACTGAAGCTTTCTTT

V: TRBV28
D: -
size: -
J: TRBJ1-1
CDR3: CASSLRGGGNTEAFF
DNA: TGTGCCAGCAGTTTAAGGGGAGGGGGGAACACTGAAGCTTTCTTT

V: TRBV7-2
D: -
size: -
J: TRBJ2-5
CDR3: CASSSLGWAQYF
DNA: TGTGCCAGCAGCTCCCTAGGGTGGGCCCAGTACTTC

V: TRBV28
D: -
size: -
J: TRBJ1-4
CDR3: CASSQGGDNEKLFF
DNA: TGTGCCAGCAGTCAAGGGGGGGACAATGAAAAACTGTTTTTT

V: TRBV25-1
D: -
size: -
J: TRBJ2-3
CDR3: CASTAGTPDTQYF
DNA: TGTGCCAGCACCGCAGGGACCCCCGATACGCAGTATTTT

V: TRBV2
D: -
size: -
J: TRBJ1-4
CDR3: CASSDRGRNEKLFF
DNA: TGTGCCAGCAGTGACCGGGGGCGAAATGAAAAACTGTTTTTT

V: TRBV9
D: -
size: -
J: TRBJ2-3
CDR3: CASSVEEGRGTDTQYF
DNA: TGTGCCAGCAGCGTAGAGGAGGGTCGGGGCACAGATACGCAGTATTTT

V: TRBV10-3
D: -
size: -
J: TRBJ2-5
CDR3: CAISDGETQYF
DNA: TGTGCCATCAGTGACGGAGAGACCCAGTACTTC

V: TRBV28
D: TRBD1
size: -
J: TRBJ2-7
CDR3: CASSSSGTGVTYEQYF
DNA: TGTGCCAGCAGTTCCTCCGGGACAGGGGTGACCTACGAGCAGTACTTC

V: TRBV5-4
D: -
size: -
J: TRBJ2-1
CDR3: CASSSSVGDEQFF
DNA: TGTGCCAGCAGCTCGTCGGTCGGCGATGAGCAGTTCTTC

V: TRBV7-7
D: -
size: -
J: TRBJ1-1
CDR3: CASSLDKYTEAFF
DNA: TGTGCCAGCAGCTTAGACAAGTACACTGAAGCTTTCTTT

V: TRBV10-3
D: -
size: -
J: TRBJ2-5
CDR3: CAISSQGTPLGSLETQYF
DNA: TGTGCCATATCTAGCCAGGGAACCCCCCTGGGAAGTTTAGAGACCCAGTACTTC

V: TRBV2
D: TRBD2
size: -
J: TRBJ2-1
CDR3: CASSDKGRTSGISEQFF
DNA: TGTGCCAGCAGTGATAAGGGGAGGACTAGCGGGATAAGTGAGCAGTTCTTC

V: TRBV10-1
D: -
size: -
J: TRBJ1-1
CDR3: CATFRQANTEAFF
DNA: TGCGCCACCTTTCGACAGGCGAACACTGAAGCTTTCTTT

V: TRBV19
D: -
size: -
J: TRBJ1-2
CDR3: CASSIERNYGYTF
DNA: TGTGCCAGTAGTATTGAGAGGAACTATGGCTACACCTTC

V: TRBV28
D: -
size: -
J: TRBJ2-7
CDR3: CASTQGGVRGEQYF
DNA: TGTGCCAGCACCCAGGGGGGGGTAAGGGGCGAGCAGTACTTC

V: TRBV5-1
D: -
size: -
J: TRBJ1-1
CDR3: CASSLAGRKAFF
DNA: TGCGCCAGCAGCTTGGCGGGGCGGAAAGCTTTCTTT

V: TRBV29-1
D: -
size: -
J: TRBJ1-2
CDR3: CSVEEGYTF
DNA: TGCAGCGTTGAGGAGGGCTACACCTTC

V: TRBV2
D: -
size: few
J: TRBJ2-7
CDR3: CASSEDRVYEQYF
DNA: TGTGCCAGCAGTGAAGACAGGGTTTACGAGCAGTACTTC

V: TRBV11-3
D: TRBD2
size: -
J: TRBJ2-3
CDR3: CASSLGVLASGYTDTQYF
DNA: TGTGCCAGCAGCTTAGGGGTCTTGGCTAGCGGCTACACAGATACGCAGTATTTT

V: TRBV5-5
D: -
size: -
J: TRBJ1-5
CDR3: CASSLQTGSNQPQHF
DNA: TGTGCCAGCAGCTTACAGACGGGGAGCAATCAGCCCCAGCATTTT

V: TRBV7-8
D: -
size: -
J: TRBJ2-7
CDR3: CASSLGGDPYEQYF
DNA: TGTGCCAGCAGCTTAGGCGGGGACCCCTACGAGCAGTACTTC

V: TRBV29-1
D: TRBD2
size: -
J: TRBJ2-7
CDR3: CSVLAGLEQYF
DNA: TGCAGCGTTTTAGCGGGCCTCGAGCAGTACTTC

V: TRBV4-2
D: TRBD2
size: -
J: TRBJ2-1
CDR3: CASSQSQREPHNEQFF
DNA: TGTGCCAGCAGCCAATCACAGCGGGAGCCCCACAATGAGCAGTTCTTC

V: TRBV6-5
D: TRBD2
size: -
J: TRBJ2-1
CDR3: CASRGTSGGNNEQFF
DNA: TGTGCCAGCAGGGGAACTAGCGGGGGGAACAATGAGCAGTTCTTC

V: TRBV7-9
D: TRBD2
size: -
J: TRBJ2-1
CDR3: CASSPSGRGVFF
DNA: TGTGCCAGCAGCCCAAGCGGGAGGGGCGTGTTCTTC

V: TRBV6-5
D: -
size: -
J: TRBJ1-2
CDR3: CASSYALGEGYGYTF
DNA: TGTGCCAGCAGTTATGCCCTCGGGGAGGGCTATGGCTACACCTTC

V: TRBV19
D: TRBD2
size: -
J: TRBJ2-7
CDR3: CASSTSSGIPYEQYF
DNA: TGTGCCAGTAGTACTTCTAGCGGGATCCCCTACGAGCAGTACTTC

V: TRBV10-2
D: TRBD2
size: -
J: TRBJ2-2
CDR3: CASRLLAGGSNTGELFF
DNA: TGCGCCAGCAGACTACTAGCGGGAGGTTCGAACACCGGGGAGCTGTTTTTT

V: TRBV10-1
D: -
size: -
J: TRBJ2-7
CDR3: CASRRDGTQSSYEQYF
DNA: TGCGCCAGCAGACGCGACGGGACTCAAAGCTCCTACGAGCAGTACTTC

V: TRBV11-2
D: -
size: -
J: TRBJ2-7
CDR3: CASSLGTNYEQYF
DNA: TGTGCCAGCAGCTTGGGGACAAACTACGAGCAGTACTTC

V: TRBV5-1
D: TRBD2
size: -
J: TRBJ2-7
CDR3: CASSSLGRGGAYEQYF
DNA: TGCGCCAGCAGCTCCCTGGGGAGGGGAGGAGCGTACGAGCAGTACTTC

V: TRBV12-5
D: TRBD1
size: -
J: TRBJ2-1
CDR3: CASGLGQGTYNEQFF
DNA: TGTGCTAGTGGTTTGGGACAGGGGACGTACAATGAGCAGTTCTTC